A selection of T cell receptor beta chains follows, all from one sample in a study of T cell changes during pregnancy in multiple sclerosis. The repertoire was sequenced with immunoSEQ multiplex PCR; TCRdb's copy has only in-frame clones and lacks some. The top ten clones hold more than 0.75% of a sample with 99,000 or so clones, approximately 93% of them seen once. The material sequenced was peripheral blood, taken after pregnancy. These receptors were taken from a female donor with multiple sclerosis, enrolled in a pregnancy study. Both conserved end residues are part of each CDR3.

v_call	j_call	cdr3_aa
TRBV5-1	TRBJ2-7	CASSGGTGQDEQYF
TRBV29-1	TRBJ1-2	CSVEVGQGYGYTF
TRBV9	TRBJ2-1	CASSVARQNGAQFF
TRBV4-1	TRBJ2-5	CASSQDGGASGGETQYF
TRBV6-6	TRBJ1-5	CASSYSSPNQPQHF
TRBV5-1	TRBJ1-4	CASNRGPNEKLFF
TRBV12-5	TRBJ2-3	CASGLTETDTQYF
TRBV14	TRBJ1-2	CASSQGPGQGYYGYTF
TRBV7-2	TRBJ1-1	CASSLVGGTAPPHF
TRBV25-1	TRBJ1-4	CASSRTTGGFEKLFF
TRBV30	TRBJ2-3	CAWSAGQGRYTDTQYF
TRBV2	TRBJ2-1	CASSWDSRQEQFF
TRBV5-1	TRBJ2-2	CASRTSGPTGELFF
TRBV7-8	TRBJ2-7	CASSLVGDRGLVEQYF
TRBV2	TRBJ1-5	CASRADRGKNQPQHF
TRBV19	TRBJ2-2	CASRHRNTGELFF
TRBV19	TRBJ2-1	CASSIEELAGNEQFF
TRBV29-1	TRBJ2-1	CSVERLTGYNEQFF
TRBV29-1	TRBJ1-2	CSVGQSGGYTF
TRBV7-2	TRBJ2-7	CASTSRAYEQYF
TRBV6-6	TRBJ2-1	CASSGLAGNEQFF
TRBV19	TRBJ1-1	CASSIVAGTNTEAFF
TRBV28	TRBJ2-5	CAILGQGIETQYF
TRBV19	TRBJ1-2	CASIKDGQGHRPNYGYTF
TRBV6-5	TRBJ1-2	CASSYDGTGGRSGYTF
TRBV5-5	TRBJ2-7	CASSFGTASSYEQYF
TRBV7-2	TRBJ2-2	CASSFLAGNTGELFF
TRBV5-1	TRBJ2-2	CASSLVGGTNTGELFF
TRBV11-2	TRBJ2-2	CASTVTSGRAGTGELFF
TRBV7-2	TRBJ1-1	CASSSRNSLLNTEAFF
TRBV27	TRBJ1-5	CASSLRGHQPQHF